The clone carrying this T cell receptor beta chain was picked up many times. The antigen remains unidentified. Building the TCR beta libraries relied on iRepertoire HTBI primers, and CDR3 regions underwent Arm-PCR. Authors' data handling: Identified segments across samples numbered 55 to 70 TRBV and roughly 15 TRBJ. MiXCR was run by TCRdb on the multiplex PCR reads, yielding one entry per CDR3 protein. TCRdb assigned the V and J calls; the authors' analysis was not used. The repertoire holds about 320,000 distinct CDR3 sequences, with 15% to 20% as singletons. Time point meaning: newly diagnosed GD, antithyroid drugs for less than 3 months. RNA extracted from PBMCs served as the sequencing template. The data were obtained in a study of regulatory T cells in long-lasting Graves disease. Study overall: Recently diagnosed Graves' patients had received antithyroid drugs for under 3 months. Findings and caveats of the study: Possibly, accuracy suffered from the small sample size.

J lost 6 bases, V lost 6 bases, and 12 bases had no gene match. The CDR3 totals 18 residues. The receptor's source is a female donor with Graves disease. V and J are TRBV12-3 or TRBV12-4 and TRBJ2-4; 15 bases map to TRBD2. The sequences come from peripheral blood mononuclear cells (PBMCs), collected at new diagnosis, from a patient treated with antithyroid drugs. The CDR3 sequence is CASSPGLAGGVRVNIQYF. For the CDR3, the DNA is TGTGCCAGCAGCCCCGGACTAGCGGGAGGGGTCAGAGTAAACATTCAGTACTTC.